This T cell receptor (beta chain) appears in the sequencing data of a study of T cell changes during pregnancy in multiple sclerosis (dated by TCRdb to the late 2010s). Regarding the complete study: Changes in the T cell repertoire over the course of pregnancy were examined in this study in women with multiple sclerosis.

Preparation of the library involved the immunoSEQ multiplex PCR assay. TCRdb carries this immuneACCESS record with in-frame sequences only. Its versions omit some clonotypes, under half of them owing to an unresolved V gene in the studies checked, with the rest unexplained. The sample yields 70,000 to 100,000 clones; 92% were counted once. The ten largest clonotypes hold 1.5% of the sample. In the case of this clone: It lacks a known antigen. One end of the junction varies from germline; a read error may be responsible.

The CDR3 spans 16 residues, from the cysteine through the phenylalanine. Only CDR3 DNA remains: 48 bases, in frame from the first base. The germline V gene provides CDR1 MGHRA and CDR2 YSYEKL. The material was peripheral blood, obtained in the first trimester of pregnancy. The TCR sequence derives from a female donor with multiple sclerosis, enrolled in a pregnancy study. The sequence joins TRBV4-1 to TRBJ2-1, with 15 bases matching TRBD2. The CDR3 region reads CASSQHGLAGGGRLIF. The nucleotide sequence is TGCGCCAGCAGCCAACACGGACTAGCGGGAGGGGGACGTTTAATCTTC.